This record looks at one T cell receptor beta chain sequence and its context. This sample is part of a study of CD8+CD57+ T cells in acquired aplastic anemia. Background on the study: Sorted CD4+ and CD8+ cells yielded DNA averaging around 3.2 ug.

Germline V gene lookup returns CDR1 DFQATT and CDR2 SNEGSKA (reference sequence). V shed 1 base and J shed 4 bases, with 10 bases lying between them. This CDR3 is built from 14 residues. Genomic DNA served as template for TCR beta VDJ and CDR3 profiling. TCRdb passed the reads through MiXCR, listing each CDR3 protein once. The data hold 150,000 to 200,000 distinct CDR3 sequences, with around 66% observed a single time. Sequenced sample: sorted CD4+, CD8+, or CD8+CD57+ T cells (not recorded which) from PBMCs. V and J are TRBV20-1 and TRBJ2-2; D is perhaps TRBD1 or TRBD2 (7 bases each). The clonotype originates from a human donor with severe aplastic anemia or a healthy control (not recorded which). This CDR3 reads CSARGRGGTGELFF. The CDR3 nucleotides read TGCAGTGCTAGAGGCAGGGGGGGCACCGGGGAGCTGTTTTTT.